Presented here are 3 T cell receptor beta chains from one specimen sequenced in a study of T cell changes during pregnancy in multiple sclerosis. The data were produced by immunoSEQ multiplex PCR, yet TCRdb's version contains in-frame clones alone and is incomplete. This table has about 71,000 clones, roughly nine tenths appearing once. The sequencing here drew on CD8+ T cells from peripheral blood mononuclear cells, taken before pregnancy. These receptors all come from a female donor with multiple sclerosis, enrolled in a pregnancy study.

The chain is built from TRBV4-1 and TRBJ1-1; D not certain. This CDR3 spans 14 amino acids. Germline V lookup: CDR1 MGHRA, CDR2 YSYEKL. V was cut by 1 base and J by 0 bases, with 6 bases left in between. As DNA, the CDR3 is TGCGCCAGCAGCCAAGCAGTGGTGAACACTGAAGCTTTCTTT. Translated: CASSQAVVNTEAFF.

V and J are TRBV6-1 and TRBJ1-2; TRBD1 agrees at 12 bases. The CDR3 spans 15 residues. Germline V gene lookup returns CDR1 MNHNS and CDR2 SASEGT. The trim removed 0 bases at V and 8 bases at J, leaving 4 bases unmatched. The CDR3 loop is CASSEAGTGGAGYTF. Here the CDR3 DNA reads TGTGCCAGCAGTGAAGCCGGGACAGGGGGCGCAGGCTACACCTTC.

The chain recombines TRBV5-6 with TRBJ1-2, with 7 bases matching TRBD1. The CDR3 has 14 amino acids. The germline V gene encodes CDR1 SGHDT and CDR2 YYEEEE. The junction had 1 base not matched to a gene; V was cut back by 2 bases and J by 0 bases. The CDR3 sequence is CASSFGQANYGYTF. CDR3 coding DNA: TGTGCCAGCAGCTTTGGACAGGCTAACTATGGCTACACCTTC. Together with reference TRBV5-6 and TRBJ1-2, the CDR3 gives the full variable domain: DAGVTQSPTHLIKTRGQQVTLRCSPKSGHDTVSWYQQALGQGPQFIFQYYEEEERQRGNFPDRFSGHQFPNYSSELNVNALLLGDSALYLCASSFGQANYGYTFGSGTRLTVV.